The 5 T cell receptor beta chains below were found in one sample sequenced in a study of CD8+CD57+ T cells in acquired aplastic anemia. Genomic DNA, serving as template, underwent TCR beta VDJ and CDR3 profiling. One entry per CDR3 protein, called by TCRdb with MiXCR from the reads. The profile shows some 200,000 distinct CDR3 sequences, approximately 60% of them singletons. Sequenced: sorted CD4+, CD8+, or CD8+CD57+ T cells (not recorded which) from PBMCs. These receptors originate from a human donor in good health.

This clonotype was recorded many times. J is TRBJ2-7 and V is TRBV4-2; D is possibly TRBD1 (6 bases). The CDR3 loop spans 14 amino acids. V shed 3 bases and J shed 3 bases, with 12 bases lying between them. Germline V gene sequence: CDR1 LGHNA, CDR2 YNFKEQ. The CDR3 region is CASSHEDRSYEQYF. The CDR3 DNA follows: TGTGCCAGCAGCCACGAAGACAGGAGCTACGAGCAGTACTTC.

This sequence joins TRBV12-3 or TRBV12-4 and TRBJ1-2, with TRBD1 as a possible D gene (6 bases). CDR3 length: 15 amino acids. Trimming cost V 3 bases and J 7 bases, with 18 bases left between them. CDR3: CASSLVAGGAAGYTF. The CDR3 DNA follows: TGTGCCAGCAGTTTGGTAGCGGGGGGGGCAGCTGGCTACACCTTC.

This chain links TRBV20-1 with TRBJ2-3, with 10 nucleotides matching TRBD2. The CDR3 consists of 15 residues. Germline V gives CDR1 DFQATT, CDR2 SNEGSKA (reference sequence). Germline trimming cut 2 bases from V and 6 bases from J; bases unmatched to any gene: 8. CDR3 bases: TGCAGTGCTAGACTCCATCTAGCGGGGGAGGATACGCAGTATTTT. Translated: CSARLHLAGEDTQYF.

This clonotype was counted at least ten times. CDR3 nucleotide sequence: TGTGCCAGCGGACAGGGGCGGCCCAAAAACATTCAGTACTTC. Amino acids: CASGQGRPKNIQYF. The V and J genes are TRBV25-1 and TRBJ2-4; 9 bases align to TRBD1. CDR1 and CDR2 (germline): MGHDK, SYGVNS. This CDR3 comprises 14 residues. V lost 8 bases and J lost 2; bases outside the gene matches: 4.

The CDR3 nucleotides read TGCAGTGCTAGACACCGTCCCGGCCCTGAAGCTTTCTTT. This sequence encodes CSARHRPGPEAFF. The chain couples TRBV20-1 to TRBJ1-1; no clear D gene. V was trimmed by 2 bases and J by 6 bases, leaving 13 bases between them. CDR1 and CDR2 (germline): DFQATT, SNEGSKA (reference sequence). This CDR3 has 13 residues.